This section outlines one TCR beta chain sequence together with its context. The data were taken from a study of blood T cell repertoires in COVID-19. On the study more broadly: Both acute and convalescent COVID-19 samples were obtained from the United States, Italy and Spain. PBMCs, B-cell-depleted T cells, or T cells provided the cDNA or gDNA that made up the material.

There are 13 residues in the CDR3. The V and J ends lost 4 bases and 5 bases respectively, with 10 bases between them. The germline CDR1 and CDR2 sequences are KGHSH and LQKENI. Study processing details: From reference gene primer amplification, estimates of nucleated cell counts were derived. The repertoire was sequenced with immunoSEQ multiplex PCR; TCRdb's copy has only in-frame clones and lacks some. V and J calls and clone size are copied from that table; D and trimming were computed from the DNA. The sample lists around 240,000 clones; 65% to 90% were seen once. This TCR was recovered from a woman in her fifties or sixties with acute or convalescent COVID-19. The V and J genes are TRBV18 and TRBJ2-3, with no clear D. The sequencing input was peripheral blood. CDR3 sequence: CASSRSQVDTQYF. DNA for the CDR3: TGTGCCAGCTCACGCTCGCAGGTAGATACGCAGTATTTT.